Below are 5 T cell receptor beta chains sequenced from a single sample in a study of shared clonotypes between healthy human individuals (dated by TCRdb to the early 2020s). Receptor libraries were prepared by the immunoSEQ multiplex PCR assay. Here the immuneACCESS table is served through TCRdb, limited to in-frame sequences with V and J called. Missing clones are a known gap in these copies; in checked studies unresolved V genes cover under half, and the rest lacks a known reason. This sample holds around 1.1 million clones; about four fifths were observed only once. Of the sample, roughly 0.61% falls within the top ten clones. Material: memory CD4+ T cells from PBMCs. This specimen's cell subset or site label, per the study, means: CD45RA-negative fraction. The receptors were sampled from a man aged 18 to 30 in good health. Some clones in this sample may be carry-over from other donors' samples.

The chain uses TRBV28 and TRBJ1-2; 9 bases are a match to TRBD1. Germline V gene sequence: CDR1 MDHEN, CDR2 SYDVKM. Losses at the gene ends were 0 bases for V and 6 bases for J; bases not matched to a gene: 2. There are 14 residues in the CDR3. CDR3 sequence reads: CASSLWGQGDGYTF. DNA for the CDR3: TGTGCCAGCAGTTTATGGGGACAGGGAGATGGCTACACCTTC.

The rearrangement uses TRBV11-2 and TRBJ2-7; 7 bases map to TRBD1. Per the germline V gene, CDR1 is SGHAT and CDR2 is FQNNGV. The CDR3 is 15 residues long. With V trimmed by 5 bases and J by 4 bases, 11 bases remained unmatched. CDR3 nucleotide sequence: TGTGCCAGCAGCGGTTGGGACAGCCCCGCGTACGAGCAGTACTTC. Its protein is CASSGWDSPAYEQYF.

This clone was observed a few times. The V gene is TRBV29-1, the J gene TRBJ1-1; D might be TRBD1 (5 bases). Trimming took 7 bases from V and 0 from J, leaving 18 bases between them. CDR1 is SQVTM, CDR2 ANQGSEA, per germline. This CDR3 contains 15 residues. In DNA form, the CDR3 reads TGCAGCGCCAACCCCGGATGGGGCATGAACACTGAAGCTTTCTTT. Translating gives CSANPGWGMNTEAFF. The whole variable domain, remainder taken from reference TRBV29-1 and TRBJ1-1, is SAVISQKPSRDICQRGTSLTIQCQVDSQVTMMFWYRQQPGQSLTLIATANQGSEATYESGFVIDKFPISRPNLTFSTLTVSNMSPEDSSIYLCSANPGWGMNTEAFFGQGTRLTVV.

The gene calls are TRBV28 and TRBJ2-7, with a tentative D call TRBD1 (6 bases). This CDR3 is 15 amino acids long. V lost 7 bases and J lost 4, with 20 bases in between. Germline V gene data show CDR1 as MDHEN and CDR2 as SYDVKM. CDR3 protein: CASTEANGQLYEQYF. The CDR3 DNA reads TGTGCCAGCACCGAGGCTAACGGACAGTTGTACGAGCAGTACTTC.

This clone was recorded a few times. The rearrangement links TRBV5-4 to TRBJ2-5; 12 positions match TRBD2. The CDR3 is 16 residues long. With V trimmed by 4 bases and J by 0 bases, 4 bases remained unmatched. Germline values: CDR1 SGHNT, CDR2 YYREEE (reference sequence). Here the CDR3 DNA reads TGTGCCAGCAGCACTAGGACTAGCGGGGACCAAGAGACCCAGTACTTC. It codes for CASSTRTSGDQETQYF. Full variable domain (remainder filled in from reference TRBV5-4 and TRBJ2-5): ETGVTQSPTHLIKTRGQQVTLRCSSQSGHNTVSWYQQALGQGPQFIFQYYREEENGRGNFPPRFSGLQFPNYSSELNVNALELDDSALYLCASSTRTSGDQETQYFGPGTRLLVL.